The clone carrying this TCR beta chain showed up many times. Its cognate antigen is unknown. The authors amplified TCR beta CDR3 regions, and they did so from RNA transcripts for repertoire sequencing. Second-round multiplex PCR came after a first-round RT-PCR that employed HTBI primers. TCRdb reanalysed the multiplex PCR reads using MiXCR and keeps one entry per CDR3 protein. The table shows about 1.2 million distinct CDR3 sequences, with about 36% occurring only once. The data belong to a study of Graves' ophthalmopathy and Graves' hyperthyroidism. The CDR3 is 16 amino acids. Germline V gene sequence: CDR1 SGHVS, CDR2 FQNEAQ. V lost 3 bases and J 4 bases, leaving 18 bases between the germline ends. Study-wide findings and caveats: This model predicted ophthalmopathy progression (sensitivity 65% to 71%, specificity around 72%).

Researchers turned away patients with other autoimmune diseases, uncontrolled infections, pregnancy or lactation. It was on clinical symptoms, serum thyroxine, TRAb, thyroid ultrasound and orbital computed tomography that diagnosis relied. V is TRBV7-8 and J is TRBJ1-2; D is perhaps TRBD1 (5 bases). The sample consisted of peripheral blood or thyroid tissue (not recorded which). This receptor was identified in an adult man with Graves' hyperthyroidism. CDR3 sequence: CASSFSVHDSSYGYTF. The CDR3 coding sequence is TGTGCCAGCAGCTTCTCGGTCCACGACAGCTCCTATGGCTACACCTTC.